A single sample is the source of the 21 T cell receptor beta chains below, sequenced in a study of cytomegalovirus exposure and HLA in healthy donors. Amplification used 60 Vbeta primers and 13 Jbeta primers. Libraries were prepared by immunoSEQ multiplex PCR; TCRdb keeps only in-frame clonotypes and omits some of them. The sample's table shows roughly 220,000 clones. The sample consisted of PBMCs. The receptor source for this set is a girl aged 2 to 9 in good health and CMV-seropositive.

This chain uses TRBV6-5 with TRBJ2-7; perhaps TRBD2 as D (7 bases). The CDR3 is made up of 15 amino acids. Germline V CDR1 and CDR2: MNHEY, SVGAGI. V lost 2 bases, J lost 4 bases, and 15 bases lay in between. The CDR3 DNA sequence: TGTGCCAGCAGTTACAGGGGGGAGGGAGCTTACGAGCAGTACTTC. Protein sequence: CASSYRGEGAYEQYF.

J is TRBJ2-5 and V is TRBV5-5; D unresolved. This CDR3 has 17 amino acids. Germline CDR1 is SGHKS and CDR2 is YYEKEE (reference sequence). Trimming pared 6 bases from V and 3 bases from J, leaving 24 bases between. The chain's CDR3 is CASTTTVAHSGEETQYF. The DNA of the CDR3 is TGTGCCAGCACCACAACCGTCGCCCACAGTGGCGAAGAGACCCAGTACTTC.

J is TRBJ1-1 and V is TRBV30; D is perhaps TRBD1 (6 bases). V was shortened by 5 bases and J by 1 base, with 20 bases between the two germline ends. This CDR3 spans 16 amino acids. Germline loops: CDR1 GTSNPN, CDR2 SVGIG (reference sequence). The CDR3 region has the DNA TGTGCCTGGGGCCCCCGGTGGGCAGGGGAGAACACTGAAGCTTTCTTT. Translation gives CAWGPRWAGENTEAFF.

The chain employs TRBV7-9 and TRBJ2-7, with a tentative D call TRBD1 (6 bases). With 1 base removed from V and 3 bases from J, the gap between germline ends came to 13 bases. Germline-derived CDR1 and CDR2 are SEHNR and FQNEAQ (reference sequence). The CDR3 is made up of 15 amino acids. CDR3 amino acids: CASSLGGQYYYEQYF. CDR3 DNA: TGTGCCAGCAGCTTAGGCGGACAGTACTACTACGAGCAGTACTTC.

The chain carries TRBV28 and TRBJ1-5, with no clear D. Trimming cost V 5 bases and J 6 bases, with 11 bases left between them. This CDR3 is built from 13 residues. Germline V gene lookup returns CDR1 MDHEN and CDR2 SYDVKM. The CDR3 is CASSPDSVQPQHF. CDR3 coding DNA: TGTGCCAGCAGTCCCGACTCGGTTCAGCCCCAGCATTTT.

The chain combines TRBV28 with TRBJ1-1; D might be TRBD1 (6 bases). The CDR3 has 15 amino acids. Germline values: CDR1 MDHEN, CDR2 SYDVKM. Between the trimmed V and J ends, which lost 2 bases and 0 bases, there was a span of 10 bases. The CDR3, as DNA: TGTGCCAGCAGTTTAGCAGGGGTAATGAACACTGAAGCTTTCTTT. Its translation is CASSLAGVMNTEAFF.

V is TRBV7-3 and J is TRBJ1-4, with 8 positions matching TRBD1. Germline CDR1 and CDR2: SGHTA and FQGTGA. The CDR3 covers 16 residues. J gave up 6 bases and V 6 bases, and 12 bases lay outside the gene matches. The CDR3 loop reads CASRYRGKGFYEKLFF. The CDR3 nucleotides are TGTGCCAGCAGATACAGGGGGAAGGGTTTTTATGAAAAACTGTTTTTT. The whole variable domain, remainder taken from reference TRBV7-3 and TRBJ1-4, is GAGVSQTPSNKVTEKGKYVELRCDPISGHTALYWYRQSLGQGPEFLIYFQGTGAADDSGLPNDRFFAVRPEGSVSTLKIQRTERGDSAVYLCASRYRGKGFYEKLFFGSGTQLSVL.

The rearrangement links TRBV11-2 to TRBJ2-1, with 12 bases matching TRBD1. V was clipped by 5 bases and J by 6 bases; unmatched bases: 2. The CDR3 is 14 residues long. CDR1 SGHAT and CDR2 FQNNGV come from the germline V gene. The CDR3 DNA reads as TGTGCCAGCAGCCGGGACAGGGGGCTCAATGAGCAGTTCTTC. The encoded protein is CASSRDRGLNEQFF. Full variable domain (outside the CDR3, taken from reference TRBV11-2 and TRBJ2-1): EAGVAQSPRYKIIEKRQSVAFWCNPISGHATLYWYQQILGQGPKLLIQFQNNGVVDDSQLPKDRFSAERLKGVDSTLKIQPAKLEDSAVYLCASSRDRGLNEQFFGPGTRLTVL.

The chain employs TRBV28 and TRBJ2-7; possibly TRBD1 for D (6 bases). Trimming cost V 1 base and J 2 bases, with 6 bases left between them. The CDR3 is made up of 13 amino acids. Germline-derived CDR1 and CDR2 are MDHEN and SYDVKM. The CDR3 sequence: CASSLSGAYEQYF. The CDR3 DNA reads as TGTGCCAGCAGTTTATCAGGGGCCTACGAGCAGTACTTC.

The chain has TRBV7-8 and TRBJ2-1, with TRBD2 identical over 9 bases. This CDR3 contains 15 residues. Germline assignment: CDR1 SGHVS and CDR2 FQNEAQ. The V segment lost 1 base and the J segment 6 bases; nucleotides outside the gene matches: 4. The CDR3 loop is CASSLGGRARNEQFF. CDR3 DNA sequence: TGTGCCAGCAGCTTAGGCGGGAGGGCCCGCAATGAGCAGTTCTTC.

The genes are TRBV7-9 and TRBJ2-5; D unresolved. The CDR3 is 13 amino acids. Germline CDR1 SEHNR, CDR2 FQNEAQ (reference sequence). Trimming removed 5 bases at V and 0 bases at J, with 7 bases between. CDR3 region: CASSPVYQETQYF. Written as DNA, the CDR3 is TGTGCCAGCAGCCCGGTATACCAAGAGACCCAGTACTTC. The full variable domain, rest sourced from reference TRBV7-9 and TRBJ2-5, is DTGVSQNPRHKITKRGQNVTFRCDPISEHNRLYWYRQTLGQGPEFLTYFQNEAQLEKSRLLSDRFSAERPKGSFSTLEIQRTEQGDSAMYLCASSPVYQETQYFGPGTRLLVL.

The gene calls are TRBV4-1 and TRBJ1-1, with unresolved D. The CDR3 has 13 amino acids. The V and J ends lost 3 bases and 5 bases respectively, with 10 bases between them. Germline lookup yields CDR1 MGHRA and CDR2 YSYEKL. The CDR3 sequence: CASSHGSGTEAFF. CDR3 bases: TGCGCCAGCAGCCACGGGAGTGGGACTGAAGCTTTCTTT.

The chain carries TRBV11-2 and TRBJ2-3, with 8 bases identical to TRBD1. CDR3 length: 15 amino acids. The ends lost 5 bases at V and 4 bases at J; junction bases unmatched: 8. CDR1 is SGHAT and CDR2 is FQNNGV in the germline V gene. CDR3 protein: CASSPLGQGADTQYF. The DNA of the CDR3 is TGTGCCAGCAGCCCCTTAGGACAGGGCGCAGATACGCAGTATTTT.

This chain's CDR3 is CASSIQIQETQYF. In nucleotides, the CDR3 is TGTGCCAGTAGTATTCAGATACAAGAGACCCAGTACTTC. V usage is TRBV19 and J usage is TRBJ2-5, with no clear D. The CDR3 contains 13 residues. Trimming took off 3 bases at V and 2 bases at J, with 7 bases between the two ends. CDR1 and CDR2 from the germline V gene are LNHDA and SQIVND (reference sequence).

CDR3 in amino acids: CAWHLRYPQETQYF. CDR3 DNA: TGTGCCTGGCATCTGCGGTACCCTCAAGAGACCCAGTACTTC. The rearrangement joins TRBV30 to TRBJ2-5; no clear D. Trimming shortened V by 5 bases and J by 2 bases, and 15 bases separated the two germline ends. This CDR3 is 14 amino acids long. CDR1 and CDR2 from the germline V gene are GTSNPN and SVGIG (reference sequence).

This chain links TRBV5-1 with TRBJ2-2; 8 bases are a match to TRBD2. Germline-derived CDR1 and CDR2 are SGHRS and YFSETQ. The CDR3 length is 14 residues. V gave up 4 bases and J gave up 4 bases; unmatched junction bases: 3. The CDR3 DNA reads as TGCGCCAGCAGCCGGACTAGCAGCACCGGGGAGCTGTTTTTT. The encoded protein is CASSRTSSTGELFF.

The chain recombines TRBV11-2 with TRBJ1-2; the match to TRBD1 covers 7 bases. CDR3 size: 15 residues. The V gene end was trimmed by 5 bases and the J gene end by 4 bases; junction bases not matched to a gene: 10. From germline, CDR1 is SGHAT and CDR2 FQNNGV. In nucleotides, the CDR3 is TGTGCCAGCAGCCCGAGTACGGGACAGATCTATGGCTACACCTTC. Encoded protein: CASSPSTGQIYGYTF.

This rearrangement joins TRBV5-1 to TRBJ2-6, with 8 bases aligning to TRBD1. The CDR3 is 15 residues long. Germline values: CDR1 SGHRS, CDR2 YFSETQ. J was trimmed by 2 bases and V by 4 bases; bases with no gene match: 2. CDR3 region: CASSKDRAGANVLTF. The DNA for the CDR3 is TGCGCCAGCAGCAAGGACAGGGCTGGGGCCAACGTCCTGACTTTC.

The J gene is TRBJ2-3, the V gene TRBV11-2; 8 bases agree with TRBD2. Looked up from germline, CDR1 is SGHAT and CDR2 is FQNNGV. The CDR3 has 14 amino acids. J was trimmed by 5 bases and V by 6 bases; bases with no gene match: 7. CDR3 sequence (DNA): TGTGCCAGCAGTCGTGAGCTAGCGGGAGATACGCAGTATTTT. The encoded protein is CASSRELAGDTQYF.

The chain links TRBV19 to TRBJ1-1, with TRBD1 identical over 8 bases. Germline CDR1 reads LNHDA; CDR2 reads SQIVND (reference sequence). This CDR3 comprises 13 residues. With 6 bases clipped from V and 1 base from J, the junction kept 1 base outside the gene matches. Written as DNA, the CDR3 is TGTGCCAGTAGGGACAGGGAGAACACTGAAGCTTTCTTT. As protein: CASRDRENTEAFF.

The DNA of the CDR3 is TGTGCCAGCAGCAGGGGACTAGCGGGACGGACCTACGAGCAGTACTTC. Translating it yields CASSRGLAGRTYEQYF. This chain joins TRBV13 and TRBJ2-7; 13 bases fit TRBD2. The germline CDR1 and CDR2 sequences are PRHDT and FYEKMQ (reference sequence). This CDR3 is built from 16 residues. Unmatched junction bases numbered 6, after V lost 5 bases and J lost 2 bases.